A selection of T cell receptor beta chains follows, all from one sample in a study of Ad26.COV2.S vaccination and SARS-CoV-2 variants. This table comes from immunoSEQ multiplex PCR, and its TCRdb copy is limited to in-frame clones, with some not included. The sample carries 43,000 or so clones, 65% to 90% recorded once. The specimen was peripheral blood, collected after recovery from COVID-19. The receptors were sampled from a human donor who had recovered from COVID-19. Both conserved end residues are part of each CDR3. A D gene is named only where the DNA matches it firmly. Only some rows state a clone size, as once, few, many or a class for expanded clones.

>TRBV6-1|TRBJ1-5|TRBD1|NA
TGTGCCAGCAGTGAATATAGGGGACAGGGGAATCAGCCCCAGCATTTT
CASSEYRGQGNQPQHF
>TRBV4-1|TRBJ1-1|NA|once
TGCGCCAGCAGCGGAGGCAGACTAATGCAAGCTTTCTTT
CASSGGRLMQAFF
>TRBV21-1|TRBJ1-5|NA|NA
TGTGCCAGCAGCAAGGGTGAGTCAGGTGGGTATAGCAATCAGCCCCAGCATTTT
CASSKGESGGYSNQPQHF
>TRBV18|TRBJ2-2|NA|NA
TGTGCCAGCTCACCACTAAGTCCCCGAACCGGGGAGCTGTTTTTT
CASSPLSPRTGELFF
>TRBV30|TRBJ2-2|NA|NA
TGTGCCTGGAGTGATGGTAGCTCTGGGGGCGGGGAGCTGTTTTTT
CAWSDGSSGGGELFF
>TRBV2|TRBJ2-3|TRBD1|NA
TGTGCCAGCAGCGTCGGACAGGGGAGAGCCACAGATACGCAGTATTTT
CASSVGQGRATDTQYF
>TRBV3-1/TRBV3-2|TRBJ1-2|NA|NA
TGTGCCAGCAGCCATTCCTCGTTAAACTATGGCTACACCTTC
CASSHSSLNYGYTF
>TRBV19|TRBJ1-1|NA|NA
TGTGCCAGTAGTTGGGGTATGAACACTGAAGCTTTCTTT
CASSWGMNTEAFF
>TRBV6-1|TRBJ1-1|TRBD1|NA
TGTGCCAGCAGTGATCCGTCCGGGACAGGGCGTCTGAACACTGAAGCTTTCTTT
CASSDPSGTGRLNTEAFF
>TRBV7-6|TRBJ2-5|NA|few
TGTGCCAGCAGCTTAGGTGGCGGGCTCCAAGAGACCCAGTACTTC
CASSLGGGLQETQYF
>TRBV4-1|TRBJ1-1|NA|NA
TGCGCCAGCAGCCAATGGACCACTGAAGCTTTCTTT
CASSQWTTEAFF
>TRBV10-3|TRBJ1-1|TRBD1|NA
TGTGCCAGCTACAGGGGGGGGGACACTGAAGCTTTCTTT
CASYRGGDTEAFF
>TRBV6-5|TRBJ2-7|NA|NA
TGTGCCAGCAGCGGAGGGGGGCTAGGGCCTTACGAGCAGTACTTC
CASSGGGLGPYEQYF
>TRBV18|TRBJ1-3|NA|NA
TGTGCCAGCTCACCCTTCGACGGGAGCTCTGGAAACACCATATATTTT
CASSPFDGSSGNTIYF
>TRBV2|TRBJ2-5|NA|NA
TGTGCCAGCAGTGAACAGCGGCAAGAGACCCAGTACTTC
CASSEQRQETQYF
>TRBV21-1|TRBJ1-6|NA|few
TGTGCCAGCAGCAAATCGAGATGGGGGCCAAATTCACCCCTCCACTTT
CASSKSRWGPNSPLHF
>TRBV3-1/TRBV3-2|TRBJ2-5|NA|NA
TGTGCCAGCAGCTACTGGGTGGGGCACCAAGAGACCCAGTACTTC
CASSYWVGHQETQYF
>TRBV5-1|TRBJ1-5|NA|few
TGCGCCAGCAGCTTGAACGGCAATCAGCCCCAGCATTTT
CASSLNGNQPQHF
>TRBV11-2|TRBJ2-7|NA|NA
TGTGCCAGCAGCTTAGCCCGCTACGAGCAGTACTTC
CASSLARYEQYF
>TRBV10-3|TRBJ1-3|TRBD1|few
TGTGCCATCAGTGCGGCGGCAGGGGGGAACACCATATATTTT
CAISAAAGGNTIYF
>TRBV18|TRBJ1-2|NA|once
TGTGCCAGCTCACCACCGGCCGGGTGGAACTATGGCTACACCTTC
CASSPPAGWNYGYTF
>TRBV5-1|TRBJ1-6|NA|NA
TGCGCCAGCAGCCCATTAGGGGGAAATAATAATTCACCCCTCCACTTT
CASSPLGGNNNSPLHF
>TRBV7-3|TRBJ2-2|TRBD2|NA
TGTGCCAGCAGCTTAAAGGAGCGGGGGCGCGCCGGGGAGCTGTTTTTT
CASSLKERGRAGELFF
>TRBV25-1|TRBJ2-3|NA|NA
TGTGCCAGCAGGGGTAGCTTTGGCACAGATACGCAGTATTTT
CASRGSFGTDTQYF
>TRBV29-1|TRBJ1-1|NA|NA
TGCAGCGCCCGTTCGATGGACAGCTTAGAGGAAGCTTTCTTT
CSARSMDSLEEAFF
>TRBV29-1|TRBJ2-3|NA|NA
TGCAGCCTCGCGGGGAGCACAGATACGCAGTATTTT
CSLAGSTDTQYF
>TRBV3-1/TRBV3-2|TRBJ1-1|NA|NA
TGTGCCAGCAGCCACGGTCACTTGGGGGCGGGAAACACTGAAGCTTTCTTT
CASSHGHLGAGNTEAFF
>TRBV12-3/TRBV12-4|TRBJ1-2|NA|NA
TGTGCCAGCAGCTTAGGACAGCGGGCGGGCTACACCTTC
CASSLGQRAGYTF
>TRBV24-1|TRBJ2-2|NA|NA
TGTGCCACCAGTGATTTGGTCGGGGAGCTGTTTTTT
CATSDLVGELFF
>TRBV7-9|TRBJ1-2|NA|NA
TGTGCCAGCAGCTCGCGGGACGGCCTTGGGGGCTACACCTTC
CASSSRDGLGGYTF
>TRBV7-2|TRBJ2-3|NA|NA
TGTGCCAGCAGCTTAAACGGCGGGGCCCCTACAGATACGCAGTATTTT
CASSLNGGAPTDTQYF
>TRBV6-5|TRBJ1-2|TRBD1|NA
TGTGCCAGCAGTTTGGTACAGGGGCCCCTGCTGGGGGCCTACACCTTC
CASSLVQGPLLGAYTF
>TRBV18|TRBJ1-1|TRBD1|NA
TGTGCCAGCTCACCACCGCAGACAGGGTTGGAGTTCACTGAAGCTTTCTTT
CASSPPQTGLEFTEAFF
>TRBV2|TRBJ1-1|NA|NA
TGTGCCAGCAGGAAGGATAAGGGCATGAACACTGAAGCTTTCTTT
CASRKDKGMNTEAFF
>TRBV5-1|TRBJ2-3|NA|NA
TGCGCCAGCAGCGTTTACGGGGGGCTAACAGATACGCAGTATTTT
CASSVYGGLTDTQYF
>TRBV7-9|TRBJ1-2|NA|NA
TGTGCCAGCAGTCCCCCCCGGGGAGTTGGTCACACCTTC
CASSPPRGVGHTF
>TRBV14|TRBJ1-2|TRBD1|NA
TGTGCCAGCAGCCTTTATGGGACAGGGGAGAGTAACTATGGCTACACCTTC
CASSLYGTGESNYGYTF
>TRBV4-1|TRBJ2-7|NA|NA
TGCGCCAGCAGCCAAGTTTTAACTAGCACTACCCCCGAGCAGTACTTC
CASSQVLTSTTPEQYF
>TRBV5-4|TRBJ2-2|TRBD2|once
TGTGCCAGCAGCCCCCAGCAGTACGTGAGCGGGGGGGCGACCGGGGAGCTGTTTTTT
CASSPQQYVSGGATGELFF
>TRBV6-1|TRBJ2-1|TRBD1|NA
TGTGCCAGCAGTGCCTCCGGGACAGGGGCCCTCAATGAGCAGTTCTTC
CASSASGTGALNEQFF
>TRBV21-1|TRBJ1-4|NA|few
TGTGCCAGCAGCAAAGGTTCTCAGGGCGCAACTAATGAAAAACTGTTTTTT
CASSKGSQGATNEKLFF
>TRBV6-6|TRBJ1-4|TRBD1|NA
TGTGCCAGCAGATGGGACAGCCCTAATGAAAAACTGTTTTTT
CASRWDSPNEKLFF
>TRBV3-1/TRBV3-2|TRBJ1-3|TRBD1|once
TGTGCCAGCAGCCGATTGACAGGGTCTGGAAACACCATATATTTT
CASSRLTGSGNTIYF
>TRBV7-9|TRBJ1-1|NA|NA
TGTGCCAGCAACCAAAGGGGGGTGAACACTGAAGCTTTCTTT
CASNQRGVNTEAFF
>TRBV6-2/TRBV6-3|TRBJ2-7|TRBD2|NA
TGTGCCAGCACCCCCGCGGCACTAGCGAGCGGCGAGCAGTACTTC
CASTPAALASGEQYF
>TRBV10-3|TRBJ2-5|NA|NA
TGTGCCATCAGTGGGCGGACGGACCAAGAGACCCAGTACTTC
CAISGRTDQETQYF
>TRBV6-5|TRBJ2-5|NA|NA
TGTGCCAGCAGTTACTCGGAGACCCAGTACTTC
CASSYSETQYF
>TRBV18|TRBJ2-2|NA|NA
TGTGCCAGCTCACCACCGGCCGCGAACACCGGGGAGCTGTTTTTT
CASSPPAANTGELFF
>TRBV2|TRBJ2-3|NA|NA
TGTGCCAGAGGGGGGGGGCGCGACACAGATACGCAGTATTTT
CARGGGRDTDTQYF